Listed below are T cell receptor beta chains from one sample, sequenced in a study of technical replicates of blood from a handful of donors. TCRdb keeps only in-frame clones here, not all; method: immunoSEQ multiplex PCR. This sample has 85,000 to 100,000 clones, with roughly 95% found just once. The sample was T cells isolated from PBMCs. Every receptor here comes from a human donor in good health. The CDR3 runs from the conserved cysteine through the conserved F or W. A D gene is named only where the DNA matches it firmly. Clone size is stated in some rows and not others, as once, few, many or a class when expanded.

>TRBV6-5|TRBD2|TRBJ2-7|.
TGTGCCAGCAGGCAGGGACTAGCGGCTTACGAGCAGTACTTC
CASRQGLAAYEQYF
>TRBV6-5|.|TRBJ2-1|.
TGTGCCAGCAGTTACTCTGTCAGAATCAATGAGCAGTTCTTC
CASSYSVRINEQFF
>TRBV15|TRBD2|TRBJ2-3|.
TGTGCCACCAGCAGAGATCTAGCGGGGGAAGGTACGCAGTATTTT
CATSRDLAGEGTQYF
>TRBV6-1|TRBD1|TRBJ1-4|once
TGTGCCAGCAGCTTAACCGGGACAGGGGGTTTAGAGCTGTTTTTT
CASSLTGTGGLELFF
>TRBV11-2|TRBD2|TRBJ2-4|.
TGTGCCAGCAGCAGCGGACTAGCGGGATCAGCCAAAAACATTCAGTACTTC
CASSSGLAGSAKNIQYF
>TRBV5-1|TRBD2|TRBJ2-1|.
TGCGCCAGCAGCGGGGGGGGGATTGGCAATGAGCAGTTCTTC
CASSGGGIGNEQFF
>TRBV28|TRBD1|TRBJ2-5|once
TGTGCCAGCAGTTACCCTAACTTGTGGCGACAGGGGGCGCGAGAGACCCAGTACTTC
CASSYPNLWRQGARETQYF
>TRBV7-9|TRBD1|TRBJ2-2|.
TGTGCCAGCAGGAGGACAGGGTCCCCCGGGGAGCTGTTTTTT
CASRRTGSPGELFF
>TRBV19|TRBD1|TRBJ1-4|.
TGTGCCAGTAACGATCCGGGACAGGGTTTTCGGACTAATGAAAAACTGTTTTTT
CASNDPGQGFRTNEKLFF
>TRBV5-1|.|TRBJ2-7|.
TGCGCCAGCAGCTTGACAGCCGGATCCTACGAGCAGTACTTC
CASSLTAGSYEQYF
>TRBV28|TRBD1|TRBJ1-2|.
TGTGCCAGCAGTATCGAATCCTGGGACAGCGGCGGCTACACCTTC
CASSIESWDSGGYTF
>TRBV1|.|TRBJ2-1|.
TGCACCAGCAGCCAAGATGGGACAGGCTCCTACAATGAGCAGTTCTTC
CTSSQDGTGSYNEQFF
>TRBV7-9|.|TRBJ1-1|few
TGTGCCAGCAGCTCTATTGAAGCTTTCTTT
CASSSIEAFF
>TRBV28|TRBD1|TRBJ1-2|.
TGTGCCAGCAGGTCGGGACAGGGAGACTATGGCTACACCTTC
CASRSGQGDYGYTF
>TRBV11-2|.|TRBJ1-3|once
TGTGCCAGCAGCTCCCATTTGTGGGGGGGGCTGTCTGGAAACACCATATATTTT
CASSSHLWGGLSGNTIYF
>TRBV5-4|TRBD1|TRBJ1-1|.
TGTGCCAGCAGCCGCGGGACAGGGGTGGTTGAAGCTTTCTTT
CASSRGTGVVEAFF
>TRBV30|.|TRBJ1-1|.
TGTGCCTGGAGTGTCGGGGGGCAAGCTTTCTTT
CAWSVGGQAFF
>TRBV10-3|TRBD1|TRBJ2-7|.
TGTGCCATCAGTCCCCCGGGACAGGAGTACGAGCAGTACTTC
CAISPPGQEYEQYF
>TRBV19|TRBD2|TRBJ2-2|.
TGTGCCAGTAGTATACTAGCGGGGAGGGGCGGGGAGCTGTTTTTT
CASSILAGRGGELFF
>TRBV7-9|.|TRBJ2-1|.
TGTGCCAGCAGCCCCGGACAAAATGAGCAGTTCTTC
CASSPGQNEQFF